Below, 17 T cell receptor beta chains from the same sample are listed, as sequenced in a study of radiation and T cells in renal cell carcinoma. Produced via immunoSEQ multiplex PCR; TCRdb's table is partial and in-frame only. Of approximately 150,000 clones in the sample, about 88% are singletons; the top ten hold 17%. This sample's time point: blood 4 weeks post-SBRT, at nephrectomy. Treatment of the sample: 15 Gy SBRT to primary tumor, nephrectomy 4 weeks later. Sequenced here: blood, sampled from a patient whose treatment included radiotherapy and nephrectomy. The origin of the receptors is a woman aged 50 to 60 with renal cell carcinoma.

CDR3: CASSLGTGGRSYNEQFF. In DNA form, the CDR3 reads TGCGCCAGCAGCTTAGGTACGGGGGGGCGGTCCTACAATGAGCAGTTCTTC. The rearrangement uses TRBV5-1 and TRBJ2-1; 8 bases are a match to TRBD2. Trimming cost V 2 bases and J 1 base; bases outside gene matches: 8. The germline V gene has CDR1 SGHRS and CDR2 YFSETQ. The CDR3 covers 17 residues. Full variable domain (outside the CDR3, taken from reference TRBV5-1 and TRBJ2-1): KAGVTQTPRYLIKTRGQQVTLSCSPISGHRSVSWYQQTPGQGLQFLFEYFSETQRNKGNFPGRFSGRQFSNSRSEMNVSTLELGDSALYLCASSLGTGGRSYNEQFFGPGTRLTVL.

V usage is TRBV5-1 and J usage is TRBJ2-7, with no clear D. The V end lost 0 bases, the J end lost 5 bases, and 12 bases lay between the germline ends. This CDR3 is 14 amino acids long. Germline values: CDR1 SGHRS, CDR2 YFSETQ. Here the CDR3 reads CASSLEVPTHEQYF. Written as DNA, the CDR3 is TGCGCCAGCAGCTTGGAGGTCCCGACCCACGAGCAGTACTTC.

The chain employs TRBV28 and TRBJ1-3, with D unclear. The germline V gene has CDR1 MDHEN and CDR2 SYDVKM. The CDR3 has 14 residues. V lost 3 bases, J lost 1 base, and 7 bases lay in between. The DNA for the CDR3 is TGTGCCAGCAGTTTCGAACTTTCTGGAAACACCATATATTTT. Protein sequence: CASSFELSGNTIYF.

The chain employs TRBV13 and TRBJ2-7, with D perhaps TRBD1 or TRBD2 (5 bases each). In germline, CDR1 is PRHDT, CDR2 FYEKMQ (reference sequence). The ends were cut back, 0 bases at V and 6 bases at J, with 18 bases in the middle. The CDR3 spans 16 residues. The CDR3, as DNA: TGTGCCAGCAGCTTAGGGACGGGACGCGAAGCCCCCGAGCAGTACTTC. It specifies CASSLGTGREAPEQYF.

In its sample, this clone was seen once. The J gene is TRBJ1-1, the V gene TRBV5-1; D uncertain. V gave up 0 bases and J gave up 6 bases, with 12 bases separating them. The CDR3 loop spans 14 amino acids. Per germline, CDR1 SGHRS and CDR2 YFSETQ. CDR3 protein: CASSLERGTAEAFF. CDR3 sequence (DNA): TGCGCCAGCAGCTTGGAGCGCGGTACAGCTGAAGCTTTCTTT.

In its sample, this clone was seen once. V and J are TRBV28 and TRBJ1-6; possible D gene TRBD1, 6 bases. CDR3 size: 15 residues. CDR1 MDHEN and CDR2 SYDVKM come from the germline V gene. V shed 6 bases and J shed 10 bases, with 19 bases lying between them. CDR3 sequence: CASRTFTGRWSPLHF. The CDR3 DNA is TGTGCCAGCAGAACCTTCACAGGGCGTTGGTCACCCCTCCACTTT.

The J gene is TRBJ2-2, the V gene TRBV5-5; D unresolved. V lost 0 bases and J lost 4, with 10 bases in between. There are 15 residues in the CDR3. Per germline, CDR1 SGHKS and CDR2 YYEKEE (reference sequence). CDR3: CASSLVVRLTGELFF. As DNA, the CDR3 is TGTGCCAGCAGCTTGGTTGTCAGACTCACCGGGGAGCTGTTTTTT.

The V gene is TRBV6-5, the J gene TRBJ1-1, with 9 bases aligning to TRBD1. With V trimmed by 2 bases and J by 4 bases, 5 bases remained unmatched. Germline V gene lookup returns CDR1 MNHEY and CDR2 SVGAGI. CDR3 length: 15 amino acids. This CDR3 reads CASSYNPTGGTEAFF. As DNA, the CDR3 is TGTGCCAGCAGTTACAACCCGACAGGGGGCACTGAAGCTTTCTTT.

The CDR3 here is CASSLTGGNKREQYF. The CDR3 DNA is TGTGCCAGCAGCTTGACAGGGGGAAATAAGCGAGAGCAGTACTTC. This sequence joins TRBV7-9 and TRBJ2-7; 9 bases align to TRBD1. The CDR3 has 15 residues. Germline CDR1 SEHNR, CDR2 FQNEAQ (reference sequence). With 3 bases clipped from V and 7 bases from J, the junction kept 10 bases outside the gene matches.

The chain is built from TRBV10-3 and TRBJ2-6; D not resolved. V was shortened by 7 bases and J by 0 bases, with 7 bases between the two germline ends. The CDR3 spans 14 residues. Germline-derived CDR1 and CDR2 are ENHRY and SYGVKD. CDR3 amino acids: CAIKANSGANVLTF. Written as DNA, the CDR3 is TGTGCCATCAAGGCTAACTCTGGGGCCAACGTCCTGACTTTC.

This clone has only one observation. The J gene is TRBJ1-3, the V gene TRBV5-6; D unclear. The germline CDR1 and CDR2 sequences are SGHDT and YYEEEE. The CDR3 spans 14 residues. Trimming took off 4 bases at V and 2 bases at J, with 10 bases between the two ends. The CDR3 nucleotides are TGTGCCAGCAGCCCCCTTGTCCCTGGAAACACCATATATTTT. It translates to CASSPLVPGNTIYF.

This clone has a single count. The V gene is TRBV7-3, the J gene TRBJ2-1; D call uncertain. V lost 3 bases and J lost 6, with 9 bases in between. The germline V gene has CDR1 SGHTA and CDR2 FQGTGA. This CDR3 has 13 residues. CDR3 residues: CASSFGPPNEQFF. CDR3 nucleotide sequence: TGTGCCAGCAGCTTTGGACCTCCCAATGAGCAGTTCTTC.

The V and J genes are TRBV7-2 and TRBJ2-5; 12 nucleotides agree with TRBD2. Germline V gene lookup returns CDR1 SGHTA and CDR2 FQGNSA. Trimming took 5 bases from V and 5 from J; bases not matched to a gene: 3. This CDR3 comprises 14 residues. In DNA, the CDR3 is TGTGCCAGCAGCGGGGGACTAGCGGGTGAGACCCAGTACTTC. This gives the protein CASSGGLAGETQYF.

The chain links TRBV29-1 to TRBJ2-3; the D is unclear. Germline V gene lookup returns CDR1 SQVTM and CDR2 ANQGSEA. Trimming pared 0 bases from V and 6 bases from J, leaving 7 bases between. There are 12 residues in the CDR3. Here the CDR3 reads CSVEEGPDTQYF. The DNA for the CDR3 is TGCAGCGTTGAAGAAGGCCCGGATACGCAGTATTTT.

J is TRBJ1-2 and V is TRBV30; TRBD1 matches at 10 bases. Germline V gene sequence: CDR1 GTSNPN, CDR2 SVGIG (reference sequence). The CDR3 is made up of 12 amino acids. The V gene end was trimmed by 5 bases and the J gene end by 6 bases; junction bases not matched to a gene: 3. This chain's CDR3 is CAWSGQGDGYTF. In DNA form, the CDR3 reads TGTGCCTGGTCTGGACAGGGGGATGGCTACACCTTC.

The chain employs TRBV6-1 and TRBJ1-6; D gene ambiguous. Trimming left V 5 bases short and J 8 bases short, with 10 bases between. The CDR3 length is 13 residues. Germline assignment: CDR1 MNHNS and CDR2 SASEGT. DNA of the CDR3: TGTGCCAGCAGTCCGCGGACGGATTCACCCCTCCACTTT. It specifies CASSPRTDSPLHF.

This clone was detected once. The J gene is TRBJ2-1, the V gene TRBV5-1; no clear D gene. Germline V lookup: CDR1 SGHRS, CDR2 YFSETQ. CDR3 size: 16 residues. The V end lost 1 base, the J end lost 3 bases, and 14 bases lay between the germline ends. The CDR3 region is CASSLQVIIGYNEQFF. CDR3 in DNA: TGCGCCAGCAGCTTGCAGGTTATAATAGGCTACAATGAGCAGTTCTTC.